This passage covers 8 T cell receptor beta chains from one sample sequenced in a study of blood T cell repertoires in COVID-19. Profiling relied on immunoSEQ multiplex PCR, and the TCRdb table lists in-frame clones only, not all of them. Among under 400,000 clones, around 88% were seen once, and the ten largest hold approximately 1.6%. The specimen sequenced was peripheral blood. The receptors derive from a woman aged 25 to 45 with COVID-19, enrolled during active disease.

This clone was detected only once. V gene TRBV4-1 combines with J gene TRBJ2-1, with D unresolved. CDR3 length equals 15 residues. V lost 3 bases and J 0 bases, leaving 9 bases between the germline ends. From germline, CDR1 is MGHRA and CDR2 YSYEKL. The DNA for the CDR3 is TGCGCCAGCAGCCATGAAGCGAACTCCTACAATGAGCAGTTCTTC. Its protein is CASSHEANSYNEQFF.

This clone was seen ten or more times. This chain connects TRBV21-1 to TRBJ2-7; the table's D gene call, TRBD2, was not cross checked with the DNA. TRBV21-1 is recorded as a pseudogene. The CDR3 spans 13 residues. The CDR3 region is CASSLATPYEQYV. CDR3 nucleotide sequence: TGTGCCAGCAGCCTTGCTACCCCCTACGAGCAGTACGTC.

The rearrangement joins TRBV19 to TRBJ2-7; tentative D call: TRBD2 (7 bases). The CDR3 runs 13 residues. Germline V lookup: CDR1 LNHDA, CDR2 SQIVND (reference sequence). Trimming took 5 bases from V and 5 from J, leaving 13 bases between them. The chain's CDR3 is CASSWGGPNEQYF. The CDR3 DNA sequence: TGTGCCAGTAGTTGGGGGGGCCCGAACGAGCAGTACTTC.

CDR3 coding DNA: TGTGCCAGTAGTATAGCTACAGGGGGGGGCTATGGCTACACCTTC. Translation gives CASSIATGGGYGYTF. The V call is TRBV19, the J call TRBJ1-2; TRBD1 agrees at 8 bases. The CDR3 is 15 amino acids. Germline lookup yields CDR1 LNHDA and CDR2 SQIVND (reference sequence). J gave up 4 bases and V 1 base, and 5 bases lay outside the gene matches.

The rearrangement uses TRBV5-1 and TRBJ1-1; TRBD1 might be the D (6 bases). Trimming removed 4 bases from V and 1 base from J, with 11 bases in between. The CDR3 covers 14 residues. The germline V gene has CDR1 SGHRS and CDR2 YFSETQ. The CDR3 DNA is TGCGCCAGCAGCAATGGACAGCCGAACACTGAAGCTTTCTTT. This codes for CASSNGQPNTEAFF.

The CDR3 region is CASSLKAGQETQYF. The CDR3 DNA reads as TGTGCCAGCAGCTTGAAGGCAGGACAAGAGACCCAGTACTTC. The rearrangement links TRBV5-6 to TRBJ2-5; D is ambiguous. Trimming pared 1 base from V and 2 bases from J, leaving 9 bases between. In germline, CDR1 is SGHDT, CDR2 YYEEEE. The CDR3 covers 14 residues. Looking up the rest from reference TRBV5-6 and TRBJ2-5 gives the full variable domain: DAGVTQSPTHLIKTRGQQVTLRCSPKSGHDTVSWYQQALGQGPQFIFQYYEEEERQRGNFPDRFSGHQFPNYSSELNVNALLLGDSALYLCASSLKAGQETQYFGPGTRLLVL.

V gene TRBV9 combines with J gene TRBJ1-4; 10 bases match TRBD1. Trimming cost V 4 bases and J 8 bases; bases outside gene matches: 14. CDR3 length equals 17 residues. Germline V gives CDR1 SGDLS, CDR2 YYNGEE. The CDR3 loop reads CASSPDDRGRRGEKLFF. As DNA, the CDR3 is TGTGCCAGCAGCCCAGACGACAGGGGGCGACGTGGCGAAAAACTGTTTTTT.

V gene TRBV6-5 combines with J gene TRBJ1-3; 8 bases agree with TRBD1. V lost 6 bases and J lost 3; bases outside the gene matches: 7. Per germline, CDR1 MNHEY and CDR2 SVGAGI. The CDR3 is 15 amino acids. CDR3 DNA: TGTGCCAGCAGGCCCGCAGGGGGCCGTGGAAACACCATATATTTT. Protein product: CASRPAGGRGNTIYF.